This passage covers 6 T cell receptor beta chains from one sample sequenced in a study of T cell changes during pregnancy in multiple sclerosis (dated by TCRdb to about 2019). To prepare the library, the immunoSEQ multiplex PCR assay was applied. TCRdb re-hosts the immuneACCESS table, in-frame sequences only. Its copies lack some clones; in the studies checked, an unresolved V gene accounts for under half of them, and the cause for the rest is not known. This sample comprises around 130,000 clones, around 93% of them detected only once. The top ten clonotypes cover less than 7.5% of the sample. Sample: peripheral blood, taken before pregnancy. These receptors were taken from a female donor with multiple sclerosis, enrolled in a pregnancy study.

The CDR3 DNA is TGCGCCAGCAGCTTGGGGGCGGGGGGGGCCTACAATGAGCAGTTCTTC. Its protein product is CASSLGAGGAYNEQFF. The chain uses TRBV5-1 and TRBJ2-1; 9 bases align to TRBD2. The germline V gene encodes CDR1 SGHRS and CDR2 YFSETQ. The trim removed 0 bases at V and 2 bases at J, leaving 3 bases unmatched. The CDR3 is made up of 16 amino acids.

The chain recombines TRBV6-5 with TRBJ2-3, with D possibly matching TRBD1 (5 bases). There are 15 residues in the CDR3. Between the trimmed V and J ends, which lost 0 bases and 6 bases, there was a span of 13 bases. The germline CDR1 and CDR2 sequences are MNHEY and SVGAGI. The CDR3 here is CASSYSTPGWDTQYF. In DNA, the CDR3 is TGTGCCAGCAGTTACTCGACTCCAGGGTGGGATACGCAGTATTTT.

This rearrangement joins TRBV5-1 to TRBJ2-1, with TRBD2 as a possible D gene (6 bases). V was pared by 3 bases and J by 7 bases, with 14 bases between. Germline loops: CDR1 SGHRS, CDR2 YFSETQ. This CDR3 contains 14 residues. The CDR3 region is CASSSSGGVNEQFF. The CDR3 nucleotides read TGCGCCAGCAGCTCCTCCGGGGGAGTTAATGAGCAGTTCTTC.

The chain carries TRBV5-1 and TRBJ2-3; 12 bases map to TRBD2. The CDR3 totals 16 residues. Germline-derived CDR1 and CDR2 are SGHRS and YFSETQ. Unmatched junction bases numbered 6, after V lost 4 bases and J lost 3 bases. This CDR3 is CASSPLTSGSTDTQYF. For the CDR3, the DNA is TGCGCCAGCAGCCCGCTGACTAGCGGGAGTACAGATACGCAGTATTTT.

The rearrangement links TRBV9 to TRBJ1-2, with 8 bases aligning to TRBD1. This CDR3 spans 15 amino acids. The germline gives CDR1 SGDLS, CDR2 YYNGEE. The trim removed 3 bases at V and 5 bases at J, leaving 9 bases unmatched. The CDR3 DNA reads TGTGCCAGCAGCGCCACCGGACAGGGAGGATATGGCTACACCTTC. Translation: CASSATGQGGYGYTF.

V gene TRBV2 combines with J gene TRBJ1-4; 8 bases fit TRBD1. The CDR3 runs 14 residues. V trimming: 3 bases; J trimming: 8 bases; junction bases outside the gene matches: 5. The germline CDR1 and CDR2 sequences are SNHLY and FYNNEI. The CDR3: CASSDRGRDEKLFF. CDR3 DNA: TGTGCCAGCAGTGACAGGGGGCGAGACGAAAAACTGTTTTTT.